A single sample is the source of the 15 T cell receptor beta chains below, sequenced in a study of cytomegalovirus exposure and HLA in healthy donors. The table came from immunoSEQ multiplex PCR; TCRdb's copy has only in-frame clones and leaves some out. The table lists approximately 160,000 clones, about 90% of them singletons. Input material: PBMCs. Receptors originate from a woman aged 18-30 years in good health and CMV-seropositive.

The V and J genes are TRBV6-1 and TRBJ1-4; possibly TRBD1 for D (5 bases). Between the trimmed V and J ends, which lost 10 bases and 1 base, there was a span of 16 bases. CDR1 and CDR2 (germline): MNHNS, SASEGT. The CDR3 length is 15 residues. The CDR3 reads CATTPLGQTNEKLFF. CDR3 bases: TGTGCCACAACCCCCCTAGGACAAACTAATGAAAAACTGTTTTTT.

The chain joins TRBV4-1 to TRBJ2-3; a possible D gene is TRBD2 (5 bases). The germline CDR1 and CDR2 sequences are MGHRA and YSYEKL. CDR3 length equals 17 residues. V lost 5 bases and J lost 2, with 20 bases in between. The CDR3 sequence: CASSYTGQPGNTDTQYF. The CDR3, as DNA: TGCGCCAGCAGCTACACGGGCCAGCCGGGGAACACAGATACGCAGTATTTT.

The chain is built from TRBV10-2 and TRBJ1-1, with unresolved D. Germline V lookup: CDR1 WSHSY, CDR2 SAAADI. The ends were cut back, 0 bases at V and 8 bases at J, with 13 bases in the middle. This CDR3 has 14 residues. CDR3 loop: CASSESHAGKEAFF. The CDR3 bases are TGCGCCAGCAGTGAGTCGCATGCAGGCAAGGAAGCTTTCTTT.

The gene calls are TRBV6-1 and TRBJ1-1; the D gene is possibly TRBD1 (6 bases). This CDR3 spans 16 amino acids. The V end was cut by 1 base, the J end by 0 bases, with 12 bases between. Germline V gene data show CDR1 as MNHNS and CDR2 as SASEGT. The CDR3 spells CASSEDTGPVNTEAFF. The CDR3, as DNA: TGTGCCAGCAGTGAAGACACAGGGCCAGTGAACACTGAAGCTTTCTTT.

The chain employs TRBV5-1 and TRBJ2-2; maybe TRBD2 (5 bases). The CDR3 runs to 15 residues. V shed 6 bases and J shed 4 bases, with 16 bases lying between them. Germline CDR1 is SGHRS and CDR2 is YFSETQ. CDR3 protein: CASTTGNWGTGELFF. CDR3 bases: TGCGCCAGCACTACGGGGAATTGGGGCACCGGGGAGCTGTTTTTT.

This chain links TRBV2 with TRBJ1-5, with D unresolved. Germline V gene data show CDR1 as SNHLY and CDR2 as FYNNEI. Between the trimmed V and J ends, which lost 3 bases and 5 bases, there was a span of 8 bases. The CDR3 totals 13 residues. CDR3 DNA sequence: TGTGCCAGCAGTGAGGAGCATGATCAGCCCCAGCATTTT. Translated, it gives CASSEEHDQPQHF.

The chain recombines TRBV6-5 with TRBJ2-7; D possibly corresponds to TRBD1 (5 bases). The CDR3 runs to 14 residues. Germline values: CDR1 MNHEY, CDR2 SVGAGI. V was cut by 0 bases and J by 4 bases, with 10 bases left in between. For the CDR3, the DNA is TGTGCCAGCAGTTACTCGGGCAGGGCGTACGAGCAGTACTTC. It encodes CASSYSGRAYEQYF.

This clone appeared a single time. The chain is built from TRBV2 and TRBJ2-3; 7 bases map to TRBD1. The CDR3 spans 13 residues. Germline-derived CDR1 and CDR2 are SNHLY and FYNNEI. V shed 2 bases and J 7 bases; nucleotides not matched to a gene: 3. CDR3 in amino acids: CASSETGVNTQYF. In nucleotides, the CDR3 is TGTGCCAGCAGTGAAACAGGGGTAAATACGCAGTATTTT.

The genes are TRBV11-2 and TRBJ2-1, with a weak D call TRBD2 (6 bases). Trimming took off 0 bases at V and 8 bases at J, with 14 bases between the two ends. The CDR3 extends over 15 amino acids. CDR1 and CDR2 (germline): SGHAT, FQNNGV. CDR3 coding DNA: TGTGCCAGCAGCTTAGAAGCGGGCGTGGGACATGAGCAGTTCTTC. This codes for CASSLEAGVGHEQFF.

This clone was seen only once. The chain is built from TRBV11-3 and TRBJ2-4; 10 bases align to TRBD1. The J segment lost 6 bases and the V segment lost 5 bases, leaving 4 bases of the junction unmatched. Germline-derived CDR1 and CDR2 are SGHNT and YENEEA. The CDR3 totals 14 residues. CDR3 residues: CASSQGQGRNIQYF. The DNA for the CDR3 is TGTGCCAGCAGCCAGGGACAGGGGAGAAACATTCAGTACTTC. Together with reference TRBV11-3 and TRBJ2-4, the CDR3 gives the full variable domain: EAGVVQSPRYKIIEKKQPVAFWCNPISGHNTLYWYLQNLGQGPELLIRYENEEAVDDSQLPKDRFSAERLKGVDSTLKIQPAELGDSAVYLCASSQGQGRNIQYFGAGTRLSVL.

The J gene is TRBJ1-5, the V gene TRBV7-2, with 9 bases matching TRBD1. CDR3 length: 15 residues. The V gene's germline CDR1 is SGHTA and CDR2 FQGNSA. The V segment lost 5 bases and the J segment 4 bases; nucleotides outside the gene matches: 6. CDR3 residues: CASSPDRGENQPQHF. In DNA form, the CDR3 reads TGTGCCAGCAGCCCAGACAGGGGGGAAAATCAGCCCCAGCATTTT.

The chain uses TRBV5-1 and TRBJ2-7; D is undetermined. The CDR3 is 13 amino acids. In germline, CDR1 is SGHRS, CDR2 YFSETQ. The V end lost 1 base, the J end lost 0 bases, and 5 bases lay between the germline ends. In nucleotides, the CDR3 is TGCGCCAGCAGCTTGTACAGCTCCTACGAGCAGTACTTC. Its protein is CASSLYSSYEQYF.

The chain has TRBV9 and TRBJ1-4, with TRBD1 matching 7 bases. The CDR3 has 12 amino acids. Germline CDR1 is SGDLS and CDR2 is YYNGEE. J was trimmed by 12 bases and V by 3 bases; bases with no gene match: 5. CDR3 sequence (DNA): TGTGCCAGCAGCGATCGACAGGGTCAACTGTTTTTT. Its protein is CASSDRQGQLFF.

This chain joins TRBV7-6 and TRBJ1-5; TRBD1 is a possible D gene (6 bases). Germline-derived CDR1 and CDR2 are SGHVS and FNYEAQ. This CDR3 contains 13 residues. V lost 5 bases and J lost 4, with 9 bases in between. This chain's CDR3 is CASSRDRNQPQHF. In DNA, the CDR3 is TGTGCCAGCAGCCGCGACAGGAATCAGCCCCAGCATTTT.

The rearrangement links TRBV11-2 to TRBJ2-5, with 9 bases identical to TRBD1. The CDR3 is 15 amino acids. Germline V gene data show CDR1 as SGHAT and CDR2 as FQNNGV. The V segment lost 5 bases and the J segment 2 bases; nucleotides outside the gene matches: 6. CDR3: CASSTDRGQQETQYF. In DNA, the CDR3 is TGTGCCAGCAGCACGGACAGGGGCCAGCAAGAGACCCAGTACTTC.